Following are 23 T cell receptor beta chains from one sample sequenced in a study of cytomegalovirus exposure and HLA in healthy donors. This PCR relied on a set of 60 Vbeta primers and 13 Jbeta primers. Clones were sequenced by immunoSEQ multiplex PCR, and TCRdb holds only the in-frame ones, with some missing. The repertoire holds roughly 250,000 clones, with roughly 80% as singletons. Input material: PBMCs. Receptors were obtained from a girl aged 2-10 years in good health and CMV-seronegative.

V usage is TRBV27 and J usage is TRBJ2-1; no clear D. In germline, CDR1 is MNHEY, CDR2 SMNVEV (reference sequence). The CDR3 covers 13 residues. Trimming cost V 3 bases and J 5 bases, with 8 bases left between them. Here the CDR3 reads CASSFSSDNEQFF. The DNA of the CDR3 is TGTGCCAGCAGTTTTAGTTCCGACAATGAGCAGTTCTTC.

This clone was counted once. CDR3 amino acids: CASRTHGLNTEAFF. CDR3 nucleotide sequence: TGTGCCAGCAGGACTCACGGCTTGAACACTGAAGCTTTCTTT. The rearrangement uses TRBV28 and TRBJ1-1; D remains unclear. V was trimmed by 6 bases and J by 0 bases, leaving 11 bases between them. Germline CDR1 reads MDHEN; CDR2 reads SYDVKM. The CDR3 consists of 14 residues.

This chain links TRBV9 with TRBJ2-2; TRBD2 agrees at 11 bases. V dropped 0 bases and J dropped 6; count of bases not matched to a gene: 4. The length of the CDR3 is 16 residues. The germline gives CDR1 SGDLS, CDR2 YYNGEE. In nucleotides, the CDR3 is TGTGCCAGCAGCGTAGATGTAGCGGGGGGGCCCGGGGAGCTGTTTTTT. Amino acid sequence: CASSVDVAGGPGELFF.

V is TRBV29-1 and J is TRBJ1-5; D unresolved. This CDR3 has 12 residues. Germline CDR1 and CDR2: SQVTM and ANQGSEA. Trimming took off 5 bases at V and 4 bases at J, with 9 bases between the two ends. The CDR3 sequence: CSVRSGNQPQHF. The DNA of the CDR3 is TGCAGCGTTCGCAGCGGGAATCAGCCCCAGCATTTT.

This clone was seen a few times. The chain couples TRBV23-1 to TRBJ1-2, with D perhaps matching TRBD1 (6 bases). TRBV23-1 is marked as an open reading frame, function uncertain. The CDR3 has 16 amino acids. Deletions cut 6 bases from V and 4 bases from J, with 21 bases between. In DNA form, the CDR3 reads TGCGCCAGCAGGCCGTATAGGGGGGGTAGTAGCTATGGCTACACCTTC. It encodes CASRPYRGGSSYGYTF.

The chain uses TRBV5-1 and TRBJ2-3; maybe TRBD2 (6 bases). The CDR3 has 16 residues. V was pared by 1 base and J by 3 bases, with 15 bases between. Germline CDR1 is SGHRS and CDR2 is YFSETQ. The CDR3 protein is CASSLMGGSVTDTQYF. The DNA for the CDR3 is TGCGCCAGCAGCTTGATGGGAGGTTCAGTTACAGATACGCAGTATTTT.

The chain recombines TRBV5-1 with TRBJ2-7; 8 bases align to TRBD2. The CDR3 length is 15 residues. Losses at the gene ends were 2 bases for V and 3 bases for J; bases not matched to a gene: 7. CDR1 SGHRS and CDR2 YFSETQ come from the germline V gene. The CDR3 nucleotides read TGCGCCAGCAGCTTCGCGGGGGGCGACGACTACGAGCAGTACTTC. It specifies CASSFAGGDDYEQYF.

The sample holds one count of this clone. CDR3 region: CASSAPRGRGAAEQFF. The CDR3 nucleotides are TGTGCCAGCAGTGCCCCGAGGGGCAGGGGGGCTGCTGAGCAGTTCTTC. The chain links TRBV25-1 to TRBJ2-1; possible D gene TRBD1, 7 bases. V lost 4 bases, J lost 9 bases, and 22 bases lay in between. This CDR3 is 16 amino acids long. Germline CDR1 and CDR2: MGHDK and SYGVNS.

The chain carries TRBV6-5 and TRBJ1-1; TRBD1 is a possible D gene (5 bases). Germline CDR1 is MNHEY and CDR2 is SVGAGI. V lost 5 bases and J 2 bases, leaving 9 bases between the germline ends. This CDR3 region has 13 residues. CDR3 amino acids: CASSLGRNTEAFF. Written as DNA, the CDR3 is TGTGCCAGCAGTCTGGGGCGAAACACTGAAGCTTTCTTT.

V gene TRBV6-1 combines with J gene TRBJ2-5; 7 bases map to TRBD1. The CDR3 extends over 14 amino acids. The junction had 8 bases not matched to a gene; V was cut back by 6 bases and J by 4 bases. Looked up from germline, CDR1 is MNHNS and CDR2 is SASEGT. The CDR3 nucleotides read TGTGCCAGCAGGGCGAGTAACAGGGGAGAGACCCAGTACTTC. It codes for CASRASNRGETQYF.

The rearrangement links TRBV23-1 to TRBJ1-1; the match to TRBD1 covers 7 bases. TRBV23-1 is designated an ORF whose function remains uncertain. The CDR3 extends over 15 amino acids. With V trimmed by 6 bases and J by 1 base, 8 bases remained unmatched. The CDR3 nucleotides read TGCGCCAGCAGCCTACCCAGGGGGGAGAACACTGAAGCTTTCTTT. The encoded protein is CASSLPRGENTEAFF.

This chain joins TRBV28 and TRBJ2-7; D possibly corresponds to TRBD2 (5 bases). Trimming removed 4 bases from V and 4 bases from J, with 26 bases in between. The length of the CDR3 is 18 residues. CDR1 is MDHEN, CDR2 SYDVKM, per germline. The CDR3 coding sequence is TGTGCCAGCAGTTCCCACCTCTTTCTCCCGAGGGTCGGTTACGAGCAGTACTTC. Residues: CASSSHLFLPRVGYEQYF.

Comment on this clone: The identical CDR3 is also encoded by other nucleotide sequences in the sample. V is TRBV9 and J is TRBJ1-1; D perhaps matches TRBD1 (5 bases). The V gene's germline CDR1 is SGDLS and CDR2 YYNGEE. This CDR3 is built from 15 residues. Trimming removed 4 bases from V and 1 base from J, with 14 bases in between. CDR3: CASSPSVGRNTEAFF. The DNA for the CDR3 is TGTGCCAGCAGCCCTTCAGTGGGGCGGAACACTGAAGCTTTCTTT.

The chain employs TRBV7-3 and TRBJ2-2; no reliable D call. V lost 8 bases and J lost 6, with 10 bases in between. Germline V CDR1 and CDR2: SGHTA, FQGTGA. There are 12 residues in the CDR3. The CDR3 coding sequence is TGTGCCAGCGCGATAACCGCCGGGGAGCTGTTTTTT. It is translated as CASAITAGELFF. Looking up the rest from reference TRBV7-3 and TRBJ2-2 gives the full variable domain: GAGVSQTPSNKVTEKGKYVELRCDPISGHTALYWYRQSLGQGPEFLIYFQGTGAADDSGLPNDRFFAVRPEGSVSTLKIQRTERGDSAVYLCASAITAGELFFGEGSRLTVL.

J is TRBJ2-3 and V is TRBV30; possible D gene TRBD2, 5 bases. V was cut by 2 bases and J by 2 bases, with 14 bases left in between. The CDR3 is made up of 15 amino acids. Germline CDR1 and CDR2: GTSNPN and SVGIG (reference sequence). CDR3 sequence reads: CAWSFNGELTDTQYF. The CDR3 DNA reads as TGTGCCTGGAGTTTTAACGGGGAACTCACAGATACGCAGTATTTT. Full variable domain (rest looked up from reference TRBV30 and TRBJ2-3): SQTIHQWPATLVQPVGSPLSLECTVEGTSNPNLYWYRQAAGRGLQLLFYSVGIGQISSEVPQNLSASRPQDRQFILSSKKLLLSDSGFYLCAWSFNGELTDTQYFGPGTRLTVL.

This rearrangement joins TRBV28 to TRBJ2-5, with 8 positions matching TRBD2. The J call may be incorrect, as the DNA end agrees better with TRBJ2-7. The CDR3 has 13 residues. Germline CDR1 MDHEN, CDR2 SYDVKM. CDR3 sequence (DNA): TGTGCCAGCCAACAGGCGGGGGGTTACGAGCAGTACTTC. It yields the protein CASQQAGGYEQYF.

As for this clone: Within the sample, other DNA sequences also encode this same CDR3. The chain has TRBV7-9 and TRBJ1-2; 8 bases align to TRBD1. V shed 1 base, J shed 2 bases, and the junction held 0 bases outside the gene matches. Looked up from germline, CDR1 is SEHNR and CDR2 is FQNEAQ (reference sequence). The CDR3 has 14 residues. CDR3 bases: TGTGCCAGCAGCTTAGGGACAGGGAACTATGGCTACACCTTC. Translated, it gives CASSLGTGNYGYTF.

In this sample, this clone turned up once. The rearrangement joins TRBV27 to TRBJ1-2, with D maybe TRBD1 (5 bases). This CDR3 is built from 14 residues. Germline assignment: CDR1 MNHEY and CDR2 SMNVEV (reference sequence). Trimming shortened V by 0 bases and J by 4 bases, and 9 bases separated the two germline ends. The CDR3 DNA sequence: TGTGCCAGCAGTTTATCGATGGACACCTATGGCTACACCTTC. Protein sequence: CASSLSMDTYGYTF.

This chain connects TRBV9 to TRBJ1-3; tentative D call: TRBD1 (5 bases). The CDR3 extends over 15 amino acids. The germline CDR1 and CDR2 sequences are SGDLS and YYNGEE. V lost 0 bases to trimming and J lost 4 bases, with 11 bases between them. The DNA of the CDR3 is TGTGCCAGCAGCGTAGGTTCAGGGATCGGAAACACCATATATTTT. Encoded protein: CASSVGSGIGNTIYF.

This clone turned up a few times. The CDR3 DNA follows: TGCGCCAGCAGCCAAGAGACTAGCTCGAGCTCCTACGAGCAGTACTTC. Amino acids: CASSQETSSSSYEQYF. The rearrangement uses TRBV4-1 and TRBJ2-7; 7 positions agree with TRBD2. Germline CDR1 reads MGHRA; CDR2 reads YSYEKL. This CDR3 is built from 16 residues. V lost 0 bases and J lost 0; bases outside the gene matches: 5.

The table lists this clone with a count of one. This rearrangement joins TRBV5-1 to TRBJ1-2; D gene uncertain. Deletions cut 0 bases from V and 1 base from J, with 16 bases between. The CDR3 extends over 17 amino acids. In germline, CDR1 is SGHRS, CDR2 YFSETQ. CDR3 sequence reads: CASSLVIGVRHNYGYTF. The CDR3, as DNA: TGCGCCAGCAGCTTGGTTATTGGTGTCAGACATAACTATGGCTACACCTTC.

CDR3 residues: CARSQTSGGAGGTDTQYF. The DNA for the CDR3 is TGTGCCAGAAGCCAGACTAGCGGGGGGGCAGGAGGCACAGATACGCAGTATTTT. The chain is built from TRBV5-3 and TRBJ2-3; 14 nucleotides match TRBD2. TRBV5-3 is filed as an ORF, its function uncertain. This CDR3 spans 18 amino acids. J lost 1 base, V lost 4 bases, and 8 bases had no gene match.

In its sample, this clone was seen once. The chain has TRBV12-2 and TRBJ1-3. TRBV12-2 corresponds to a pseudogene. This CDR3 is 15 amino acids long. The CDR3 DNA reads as TGTGCAAGTCGCCACCGCCCCGGGAAAGAGGACACCATATATTTT. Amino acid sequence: CASRHRPGKEDTIYF.